This TCR beta chain derives from a study of beta chain features in type 1 diabetes. Overall study findings and caveats: For patients, the naive, central memory and Treg TCRB repertoires appeared more alike than for healthy donors.

What was sequenced were expressed TCRB transcripts, since all of the isolated RNA had been reverse transcribed. Assay used: immunoSEQ multiplex PCR; TCRdb lists only in-frame clones, some missing. This table holds 120,000 to 150,000 clones, over 8% found once. To note about this clone: Its antigen remains unknown.

Sequencing was performed on central memory CD4+ T cells from blood. This TCR derives from a woman in her forties in good health.

The CDR3 DNA reads as TGTGCCAGCAGCTTTGTACACCCGAATGGTAATGAAAAACTGTTTTTT. Its translation is CASSFVHPNGNEKLFF. The chain couples TRBV5-6 to TRBJ1-4; D not resolved. The CDR3 runs 16 residues. Between the trimmed V and J ends, which lost 2 bases and 4 bases, there was a span of 15 bases. Germline V gene sequence: CDR1 SGHDT, CDR2 YYEEEE. The entire variable domain, with the rest obtained from reference TRBV5-6 and TRBJ1-4, is as follows: DAGVTQSPTHLIKTRGQQVTLRCSPKSGHDTVSWYQQALGQGPQFIFQYYEEEERQRGNFPDRFSGHQFPNYSSELNVNALLLGDSALYLCASSFVHPNGNEKLFFGSGTQLSVL.